This record looks at one T cell receptor beta chain sequence and its context. The source of the sample is a study of T cell changes during pregnancy in multiple sclerosis. Measured with immunoSEQ multiplex PCR; TCRdb has only the in-frame clones, and not every one. Of about 100,000 clones in the sample, around 92% were seen once. Specimen: peripheral blood, collected after pregnancy. This TCR was recovered from a female donor with multiple sclerosis, enrolled in a pregnancy study.

The CDR3 region has the DNA TGTGCCAGCAGCTTAGAGGTCCAGGGCAGGGGCTACACCTTC. This codes for CASSLEVQGRGYTF. The V call is TRBV7-2, the J call TRBJ1-2; D might be TRBD1 (5 bases). V was clipped by 1 base and J by 8 bases, with 14 bases between them. The CDR3 sequence is 14 residues long. CDR1 and CDR2 (germline): SGHTA, FQGNSA.